This T cell receptor beta chain was obtained from a study of blood T cell repertoires in COVID-19. About the research overall: Samples taken during acute and convalescent COVID-19 were collected in the United States, Italy and Spain. The cDNA or gDNA used as material had been derived from T cells, B-cell-depleted T cells, or PBMCs.

The CDR3 length is 15 residues. The germline CDR1 and CDR2 sequences are KGHDR and SFDVKD. V gave up 5 bases and J gave up 0 bases; unmatched junction bases: 6. As originally analysed: Reference gene primer amplification yielded estimated nucleated cell counts. Assay used: immunoSEQ multiplex PCR; TCRdb lists only in-frame clones, some missing. V and J calls and clone size are as listed in that table; D and trimming were resolved from the DNA. Of tens of thousands of clones in the sample, 65% to 90% are singletons; the top ten hold approximately 6.9%. Seattle researchers signed up patients amid active infection and tracked them longitudinally.

The rearrangement uses TRBV24-1 and TRBJ2-7, with TRBD1 matching 7 bases. This clonotype originated in a man aged 25-40 years with COVID-19, enrolled during active disease. The source material was peripheral blood. CDR3 region: CATSGPGQSSYEQYF. CDR3 DNA sequence: TGTGCCACCAGTGGACCGGGACAGAGCTCCTACGAGCAGTACTTC.